The 30 T cell receptor beta chains below all came from one sample that was sequenced in a study of blood T cell repertoires in COVID-19. Data came from immunoSEQ multiplex PCR; TCRdb stores just in-frame clones and leaves some out. The data show more than 100,000 clones, approximately 81% seen once. Sequenced sample: peripheral blood. The source of these receptors is a man between 60 and 75 years old with acute or convalescent COVID-19.

This clone was observed a handful of times. The CDR3 region has the DNA TGTGCCAGCACGTCCCTGGACAGCTACGAGCAGTACTTC. Amino acid sequence: CASTSLDSYEQYF. This chain connects TRBV2 to TRBJ2-7, with a possible D match to TRBD1 (6 bases). In germline, CDR1 is SNHLY, CDR2 FYNNEI. The ends were cut back, 7 bases at V and 3 bases at J, with 13 bases in the middle. CDR3 length equals 13 residues. Filled out from reference TRBV2 and TRBJ2-7, the complete variable domain reads EPEVTQTPSHQVTQMGQEVILRCVPISNHLYFYWYRQILGQKVEFLVSFYNNEISEKSEIFDDQFSVERPDGSNFTLKIRSTKLEDSAMYFCASTSLDSYEQYFGPGTRLTVT.

This chain connects TRBV27 to TRBJ1-6; 7 nucleotides match TRBD1. V shed 7 bases, J shed 6 bases, and the junction held 9 bases outside the gene matches. The CDR3 covers 15 residues. Germline lookup yields CDR1 MNHEY and CDR2 SMNVEV (reference sequence). Here the CDR3 reads CASTIPGQPNSPLHF. The CDR3 DNA is TGTGCCAGCACCATACCGGGACAGCCTAATTCACCCCTCCACTTT.

This rearrangement joins TRBV19 to TRBJ1-3, with unresolved D. The CDR3 has 15 amino acids. V shed 3 bases and J shed 0 bases, with 9 bases lying between them. Per the germline V gene, CDR1 is LNHDA and CDR2 is SQIVND (reference sequence). The chain's CDR3 is CASSIGGTSGNTIYF. The CDR3 DNA is TGTGCCAGTAGTATTGGCGGCACCTCTGGAAACACCATATATTTT. Using reference TRBV19 and TRBJ1-3 for the parts outside the CDR3, the full variable domain is DGGITQSPKYLFRKEGQNVTLSCEQNLNHDAMYWYRQDPGQGLRLIYYSQIVNDFQKGDIAEGYSVSREKKESFPLTVTSAQKNPTAFYLCASSIGGTSGNTIYFGEGSWLTVV.

The chain uses TRBV7-2 and TRBJ2-3; D ambiguous. Germline V gene lookup returns CDR1 SGHTA and CDR2 FQGNSA. CDR3 length: 12 residues. Trimming cost V 5 bases and J 7 bases, with 10 bases left between them. Here the CDR3 DNA reads TGTGCCAGCAGCACAGCACCAAATACGCAGTATTTT. This translates into CASSTAPNTQYF.

Here the CDR3 reads CASSLNGPPPDTQYF. The CDR3 DNA is TGTGCCAGCAGCTTAAATGGGCCCCCCCCGGATACGCAGTATTTT. The chain uses TRBV7-3 and TRBJ2-3; no reliable D call. CDR1 and CDR2 (germline): SGHTA, FQGTGA. The length of the CDR3 is 15 residues. Trimming removed 1 base at V and 6 bases at J, with 14 bases between.

This clone was recorded once. The chain has TRBV28 and TRBJ1-6; D is perhaps TRBD1 (6 bases). The CDR3 has 16 amino acids. The germline V gene encodes CDR1 MDHEN and CDR2 SYDVKM. V lost 5 bases and J lost 3, with 14 bases in between. CDR3 amino acids: CASSPDTGNYNSPLHF. The CDR3 bases are TGTGCCAGCAGTCCTGATACAGGGAACTATAATTCACCCCTCCACTTT.

CDR3 nucleotides: TGTGCCAGCAGCCACTCTCGCCAGGGGAGTAACACCGGGGAGCTGTTTTTT. It specifies CASSHSRQGSNTGELFF. The chain recombines TRBV14 with TRBJ2-2, with TRBD1 as a possible D gene (6 bases). The CDR3 loop spans 17 amino acids. Germline V gene lookup returns CDR1 SGHDN and CDR2 FVKESK. The V end was cut by 3 bases, the J end by 2 bases, with 16 bases between.

The CDR3 DNA reads as TGTGCCAGCAGCCGCTATCCGACAGAGACTAGGGATGGCTACACCTTC. This codes for CASSRYPTETRDGYTF. The chain is built from TRBV5-4 and TRBJ1-2; weak D call: TRBD1 (5 bases). The CDR3 contains 16 residues. Trimming removed 4 bases at V and 6 bases at J, with 22 bases between. Germline lookup yields CDR1 SGHNT and CDR2 YYREEE (reference sequence).

The V call is TRBV3-1 (or the pseudogene TRBV3-2), the J call TRBJ2-7, with D perhaps matching TRBD2 (6 bases). The CDR3 totals 15 residues. The germline CDR1 and CDR2 sequences are LGHDT and YNNKEL (reference sequence). Trimming left V 6 bases short and J 0 bases short, with 15 bases between. The CDR3 region is CASSSSVSSSYEQYF. The CDR3, as DNA: TGTGCCAGCAGTTCTAGCGTTTCCAGCTCCTACGAGCAGTACTTC.

The chain joins TRBV24-1 to TRBJ2-1; TRBD2 aligns across 8 bases. With V trimmed by 3 bases and J by 2 bases, 14 bases remained unmatched. Germline V gene sequence: CDR1 KGHDR, CDR2 SFDVKD. CDR3 length: 19 residues. CDR3 sequence (DNA): TGTGCCACCAGTGATCCAGCCCCCCGGGAGGGCTTAACCTACAATGAGCAGTTCTTC. Translation: CATSDPAPREGLTYNEQFF.

The CDR3 reads CASSLTGTGIAEAFF. DNA for the CDR3: TGCGCCAGCAGCTTGACCGGGACAGGGATAGCTGAAGCTTTCTTT. This chain uses TRBV5-1 with TRBJ1-1; TRBD1 agrees at 9 bases. The germline V gene has CDR1 SGHRS and CDR2 YFSETQ. The V and J ends lost 1 base and 6 bases, in that order; junction bases with no gene match: 7. This CDR3 is 15 amino acids long. The variable domain in full, with the rest retrieved from reference TRBV5-1 and TRBJ1-1, is KAGVTQTPRYLIKTRGQQVTLSCSPISGHRSVSWYQQTPGQGLQFLFEYFSETQRNKGNFPGRFSGRQFSNSRSEMNVSTLELGDSALYLCASSLTGTGIAEAFFGQGTRLTVV.

The chain uses TRBV4-1 and TRBJ1-4; 10 bases are a match to TRBD1. CDR1 and CDR2 (germline): MGHRA, YSYEKL. V gave up 5 bases and J gave up 8 bases; unmatched junction bases: 5. CDR3 size: 14 residues. The CDR3 spells CASSLDRGGEKLFF. The CDR3 DNA follows: TGCGCCAGCAGCTTGGACAGGGGGGGGGAAAAACTGTTTTTT.

In its sample, this clone was seen once. This chain uses TRBV18 with TRBJ1-4; 8 bases map to TRBD1. Trimming cost V 0 bases and J 5 bases; bases outside gene matches: 2. The germline V gene encodes CDR1 KGHSH and CDR2 LQKENI. The CDR3 length is 15 residues. This CDR3 is CASSPPTGGNEKLFF. In nucleotides, the CDR3 is TGTGCCAGCTCACCACCTACAGGGGGAAATGAAAAACTGTTTTTT. Combining the CDR3 with reference TRBV18 and TRBJ1-4 gives the whole variable domain NAGVMQNPRHLVRRRGQEARLRCSPMKGHSHVYWYRQLPEEGLKFMVYLQKENIIDESGMPKERFSAEFPKEGPSILRIQQVVRGDSAAYFCASSPPTGGNEKLFFGSGTQLSVL.

This clone appeared once. J is TRBJ1-1 and V is TRBV29-1, with D possibly being TRBD1 (5 bases). Trimming took 5 bases from V and 11 from J, leaving 21 bases between them. There are 13 residues in the CDR3. Germline V gene sequence: CDR1 SQVTM, CDR2 ANQGSEA. CDR3 DNA: TGCAGCGTTTCGGTGCAGGGCTCAGGTGCGGCTTTCTTT. Amino acid sequence: CSVSVQGSGAAFF.

For this clone: Relative to the germline gene, one junction end is altered; a read error may explain this. The V call is TRBV9, the J call TRBJ1-4; D perhaps matches TRBD1 (6 bases). Germline values: CDR1 SGDLS, CDR2 YYNGEE. This CDR3 region has 15 residues. The CDR3, as DNA: TGTGCCAGCAGCGTAGTGGGGGCGACTACTGAAAAACTGTTTTTT. Protein sequence: CASSVVGATTEKLFF.

The genes are TRBV7-8 and TRBJ2-3, with 10 bases fitting TRBD2. Germline CDR1 and CDR2: SGHVS and FQNEAQ. The CDR3 consists of 16 residues. The V and J ends lost 5 bases and 4 bases, in that order; junction bases with no gene match: 9. CDR3 in DNA: TGTGCCAGCAGCCTACCGACTAGCGGGTTCGCAGATACGCAGTATTTT. It translates to CASSLPTSGFADTQYF.

The genes are TRBV6-5 and TRBJ2-5; TRBD2 aligns across 12 bases. J lost 2 bases, V lost 6 bases, and 4 bases had no gene match. The CDR3 extends over 15 amino acids. CDR1 and CDR2 from the germline V gene are MNHEY and SVGAGI. CDR3 protein: CASSYGLAGQETQYF. For the CDR3, the DNA is TGTGCCAGCAGCTACGGACTAGCGGGACAAGAGACCCAGTACTTC.

The rearrangement uses TRBV27 and TRBJ1-5, with D unclear. CDR3 length: 13 amino acids. The V and J ends lost 6 bases and 3 bases respectively, with 9 bases between them. The V gene's germline CDR1 is MNHEY and CDR2 SMNVEV (reference sequence). CDR3 nucleotide sequence: TGTGCCAGCAGGTGGGGAGACAATCAGCCCCAGCATTTT. This gives the protein CASRWGDNQPQHF.

V is TRBV27 and J is TRBJ2-1; 9 bases are a match to TRBD2. V shed 2 bases and J 10 bases; nucleotides not matched to a gene: 9. The CDR3 totals 15 residues. Germline V CDR1 and CDR2: MNHEY, SMNVEV (reference sequence). CDR3 bases: TGTGCCAGCAGTTTAGTATTAGCGGGAGTCCGCGAGCAGTTCTTC. Its protein is CASSLVLAGVREQFF.

This chain uses TRBV11-2 with TRBJ1-2; 7 bases fit TRBD1. This CDR3 is built from 13 residues. J was trimmed by 7 bases and V by 5 bases; bases with no gene match: 7. Germline CDR1 reads SGHAT; CDR2 reads FQNNGV. CDR3 sequence (DNA): TGTGCCAGCAGCCCAGACAGGGTGCGTGGCTACACCTTC. Its protein is CASSPDRVRGYTF. The whole variable domain, remainder taken from reference TRBV11-2 and TRBJ1-2, is EAGVAQSPRYKIIEKRQSVAFWCNPISGHATLYWYQQILGQGPKLLIQFQNNGVVDDSQLPKDRFSAERLKGVDSTLKIQPAKLEDSAVYLCASSPDRVRGYTFGSGTRLTVV.

This chain connects TRBV5-1 to TRBJ1-2; 8 positions agree with TRBD1. V lost 3 bases to trimming and J lost 4 bases; unmatched junction nucleotides: 2. CDR1 is SGHRS, CDR2 YFSETQ, per germline. The CDR3 contains 13 residues. In DNA, the CDR3 is TGCGCCAGCAGCTACGGGACAGGCTATGGCTACACCTTC. It translates to CASSYGTGYGYTF.

V and J are TRBV5-4 and TRBJ1-4; D possibly corresponds to TRBD1 (6 bases). V lost 5 bases, J lost 7 bases, and 18 bases lay in between. The germline gives CDR1 SGHNT, CDR2 YYREEE (reference sequence). The CDR3 is 15 residues long. Written as DNA, the CDR3 is TGTGCCAGCAGTCTAACAGCGACCAGGGGTGAAAAACTGTTTTTT. This gives the protein CASSLTATRGEKLFF.

The chain couples TRBV5-1 to TRBJ2-7; 14 positions match TRBD2. The CDR3 totals 17 residues. J was trimmed by 0 bases and V by 5 bases; bases with no gene match: 7. Germline values: CDR1 SGHRS, CDR2 YFSETQ. CDR3 nucleotides: TGCGCCAGCAGGTACGGGACTAGCGGGAGCGGCTCCTACGAGCAGTACTTC. This encodes CASRYGTSGSGSYEQYF.

V usage is TRBV7-9 and J usage is TRBJ1-2, with 9 bases aligning to TRBD1. Unmatched junction bases numbered 9, after V lost 5 bases and J lost 8 bases. The CDR3 is made up of 14 amino acids. Germline V gene lookup returns CDR1 SEHNR and CDR2 FQNEAQ (reference sequence). In DNA, the CDR3 is TGTGCCAGCAGCCCCGGGACAGGGCTTGACGGCTACACCTTC. Translation: CASSPGTGLDGYTF.

The V gene is TRBV4-1, the J gene TRBJ2-3, with 11 positions matching TRBD2. J lost 3 bases, V lost 3 bases, and 17 bases had no gene match. This CDR3 has 20 amino acids. CDR1 and CDR2 (germline): MGHRA, YSYEKL. The CDR3 bases are TGCGCCAGCAGCCATAAGAGCGGGACTAGCGGTCCCGGGGGAACAGATACGCAGTATTTT. Amino acids: CASSHKSGTSGPGGTDTQYF.

In this sample, this clone turned up many times. The chain combines TRBV9 with TRBJ1-1, with a possible D match to TRBD1 (5 bases). V dropped 0 bases and J dropped 1 base, with 7 bases sitting between them. Per germline, CDR1 SGDLS and CDR2 YYNGEE. The CDR3 loop spans 14 amino acids. The CDR3: CASSVAGGNTEAFF. CDR3 coding DNA: TGTGCCAGCAGCGTAGCGGGGGGGAACACTGAAGCTTTCTTT.

The chain is built from TRBV19 and TRBJ2-7, with 12 bases that match TRBD1. Germline CDR1 LNHDA, CDR2 SQIVND (reference sequence). V lost 6 bases, J lost 7 bases, and 10 bases stayed unmatched. The CDR3 is 15 residues long. CDR3 DNA: TGTGCCAGTAGGACCGGGACAGGGGGCGCGGGGGAGCAGTACTTC. Translating it yields CASRTGTGGAGEQYF.

The chain uses TRBV28 and TRBJ1-2, with a weak D call TRBD1 (5 bases). V lost 6 bases, J lost 8 bases, and 13 bases lay in between. Per germline, CDR1 MDHEN and CDR2 SYDVKM. This CDR3 comprises 12 residues. The CDR3 sequence is CASRYRDWGYTF. The CDR3 DNA follows: TGTGCCAGCAGATACCGGGACTGGGGCTACACCTTC.

On this clone: One junction end disagrees with the germline gene, perhaps due to a read error. The V gene is TRBV5-1, the J gene TRBJ2-4; the match to TRBD1 covers 8 bases. CDR3 length equals 14 residues. The germline V gene has CDR1 SGHRS and CDR2 YFSETQ. The CDR3 nucleotides read TGCGCCAGCAGTTTGGACAGGGCTGGGAACATTCAGTACTTC. Translated, it gives CASSLDRAGNIQYF. Full variable domain (rest looked up from reference TRBV5-1 and TRBJ2-4): KAGVTQTPRYLIKTRGQQVTLSCSPISGHRSVSWYQQTPGQGLQFLFEYFSETQRNKGNFPGRFSGRQFSNSRSEMNVSTLELGDSALYLCASSLDRAGNIQYFGAGTRLSVL.

V gene TRBV5-1 combines with J gene TRBJ2-7; 13 bases align to TRBD2. Germline V gene sequence: CDR1 SGHRS, CDR2 YFSETQ. Trimming cost V 4 bases and J 0 bases; bases outside gene matches: 7. The CDR3 consists of 17 residues. This CDR3 reads CASSDKTSGRYSYEQYF. As DNA, the CDR3 is TGCGCCAGCAGCGACAAGACTAGCGGGAGGTACTCCTACGAGCAGTACTTC.